The clone carrying this TCR beta chain has just a few counts. The antigen is undetermined. Primed by a sample-barcoded 5' primer and a J-beta primer mix, a second PCR proceeded for 7 to 11 cycles. TCRdb recomputed calls from the 5' RACE reads with MiXCR, one row per CDR3 protein. The table lists roughly 730,000 distinct CDR3 sequences, roughly 50% of them singletons. The trim removed 5 bases at V and 0 bases at J, leaving 9 bases unmatched. CDR1 and CDR2 from the germline V gene are SNHLY and FYNNEI. The CDR3 is 17 residues long. The data stem from a study of blood T cells in healthy people across ages. Study observations and caveats: Older age coincided with a roughly linear decline in TCR beta diversity per million T cells.

The chain is built from TRBV2 and TRBJ1-1; 10 bases line up with TRBD1. Sequenced sample: blood. The TCR originated in a middle-aged man in good health. The CDR3 nucleotides read TGTGCCAGCAGTTTCCGGGACAGGGGAAAATTGAACACTGAAGCTTTCTTT. Amino acid sequence: CASSFRDRGKLNTEAFF.